This entry lists 25 T cell receptor beta chains sequenced from one sample in a study of blood T cell repertoires in COVID-19. Only in-frame clones appear in the TCRdb table, and some are missing; sequencing was by immunoSEQ multiplex PCR. The table includes some 180,000 clones, about 80% detected once. Sequencing input: PBMCs or T cells enriched from blood (not recorded which). The receptors derive from a man aged 55 to 70 who had been exposed to COVID-19.

This clone occurred a few times. CDR3 nucleotides: TGTGCCAGCAGCCTTACTAGACTAGCGGGAGGGTACAATGAGCAGTTCTTC. Translation gives CASSLTRLAGGYNEQFF. The chain links TRBV4-2 to TRBJ2-1, with TRBD2 matching 14 bases. V lost 4 bases to trimming and J lost 4 bases; unmatched junction nucleotides: 6. The CDR3 runs to 17 residues. Germline CDR1 is LGHNA and CDR2 is YNFKEQ.

The table lists this clone with a count of one. The chain carries TRBV14 and TRBJ2-1, with TRBD2 as a possible D gene (7 bases). Per the germline V gene, CDR1 is SGHDN and CDR2 is FVKESK. Trimming stripped 3 bases from V and 7 bases from J, with 19 bases between. This CDR3 contains 16 residues. The CDR3 DNA reads as TGTGCCAGCAGCCAGGGGGGGCGTGTGTTGTTGAATGAGCAGTTCTTC. It yields the protein CASSQGGRVLLNEQFF.

This clone has a single count. The chain employs TRBV5-1 and TRBJ2-7; 7 bases align to TRBD1. Germline CDR1 is SGHRS and CDR2 is YFSETQ. V gave up 0 bases and J gave up 3 bases; unmatched junction bases: 3. The CDR3 is 14 residues long. CDR3 sequence (DNA): TGCGCCAGCAGCTTGGGGGGACAGATCTACGAGCAGTACTTC. The encoded protein is CASSLGGQIYEQYF.

The rearrangement uses TRBV28 and TRBJ1-5; 7 positions agree with TRBD1. V gave up 6 bases and J gave up 0 bases; unmatched junction bases: 8. Germline V gene data show CDR1 as MDHEN and CDR2 as SYDVKM. The CDR3 totals 16 residues. CDR3 nucleotides: TGTGCCAGCAGGTCAGCTGACAGGGTTAGCAATCAGCCCCAGCATTTT. Its translation: CASRSADRVSNQPQHF.

The chain couples TRBV6-6 to TRBJ2-1; D is ambiguous. From germline, CDR1 is MNHNY and CDR2 SVGAGI (reference sequence). V lost 2 bases to trimming and J lost 4 bases, with 3 bases between them. The length of the CDR3 is 12 residues. For the CDR3, the DNA is TGTGCCAGCAGTTACCCTTACAATGAGCAGTTCTTC. Translating gives CASSYPYNEQFF.

The chain is built from TRBV11-2 and TRBJ2-1, with 16 bases fitting TRBD2. CDR1 and CDR2 (germline): SGHAT, FQNNGV. J was trimmed by 8 bases and V by 5 bases; bases with no gene match: 3. This CDR3 has 15 amino acids. This CDR3 reads CASSRGTSGRDEQFF. CDR3 DNA: TGTGCCAGCAGCCGAGGGACTAGCGGGAGGGATGAGCAGTTCTTC.

The V call is TRBV19, the J call TRBJ2-7; 8 bases are shared with TRBD1. The junction had 9 bases not matched to a gene; V was cut back by 2 bases and J by 6 bases. The CDR3 totals 15 residues. Germline V gene sequence: CDR1 LNHDA, CDR2 SQIVND (reference sequence). As DNA, the CDR3 is TGTGCCAGTAGTATATATGCAGGGGGCTCTTTCGAGCAGTACTTC. This gives the protein CASSIYAGGSFEQYF. The full variable domain, with the rest looked up from reference TRBV19 and TRBJ2-7, is DGGITQSPKYLFRKEGQNVTLSCEQNLNHDAMYWYRQDPGQGLRLIYYSQIVNDFQKGDIAEGYSVSREKKESFPLTVTSAQKNPTAFYLCASSIYAGGSFEQYFGPGTRLTVT.

CDR3 protein: CASRDWQETQYF. In DNA, the CDR3 is TGTGCCAGCCGGGACTGGCAAGAGACCCAGTACTTC. This chain joins TRBV6-5 and TRBJ2-5; tentatively, D is TRBD2 (6 bases). Trimming pared 8 bases from V and 2 bases from J, leaving 9 bases between. Germline V gene lookup returns CDR1 MNHEY and CDR2 SVGAGI. CDR3 size: 12 residues.

The chain employs TRBV19 and TRBJ2-1, with unresolved D. The CDR3 runs 11 residues. Germline V gives CDR1 LNHDA, CDR2 SQIVND (reference sequence). V was cut by 7 bases and J by 13 bases, with 14 bases left in between. The CDR3 sequence: CASTNDVSQFF. The CDR3 DNA reads TGTGCCAGTACGAACGATGTCAGTCAGTTCTTC.

J is TRBJ2-3 and V is TRBV7-2; tentatively, D is TRBD2 (5 bases). This CDR3 has 15 amino acids. CDR1 and CDR2 from the germline V gene are SGHTA and FQGNSA. Trimming removed 4 bases at V and 1 base at J, with 12 bases between. The CDR3 here is CASSSQSGRTDTQYF. For the CDR3, the DNA is TGTGCCAGCAGCTCCCAGAGCGGTCGCACAGATACGCAGTATTTT.

In DNA, the CDR3 is TGTGCCGTAAACCGAGGACTCAGCACAGATACGCAGTATTTT. It specifies CAVNRGLSTDTQYF. V is TRBV24-1 and J is TRBJ2-3; weak D call: TRBD2 (5 bases). This CDR3 is built from 14 residues. V lost 12 bases to trimming and J lost 0 bases, with 15 bases between them. Looked up from germline, CDR1 is KGHDR and CDR2 is SFDVKD.

The chain employs TRBV19 and TRBJ2-3; 7 positions agree with TRBD2. The CDR3 has 18 amino acids. The J segment lost 1 base and the V segment lost 6 bases, leaving 16 bases of the junction unmatched. Germline-derived CDR1 and CDR2 are LNHDA and SQIVND (reference sequence). The CDR3 nucleotides read TGTGCCAGTAGCGGGAGGTCCCTCCTGCCGGAAGGCACAGATACGCAGTATTTT. This gives the protein CASSGRSLLPEGTDTQYF.

The chain is built from TRBV12-5 and TRBJ1-1; D gene uncertain. Trimming removed 3 bases from V and 6 bases from J, with 8 bases in between. Germline V gene lookup returns CDR1 LGHNT and CDR2 FRNRAP. The CDR3 is 12 amino acids. The CDR3 protein is CASGLSSAEAFF. The CDR3 DNA is TGTGCTAGTGGTTTATCAAGCGCTGAAGCTTTCTTT.

This chain links TRBV7-2 with TRBJ1-1; the D gene is possibly TRBD1 (5 bases). The CDR3 is 14 amino acids. Germline V gene sequence: CDR1 SGHTA, CDR2 FQGNSA. The V end lost 2 bases, the J end lost 5 bases, and 12 bases lay between the germline ends. The CDR3 here is CASSLLGARTEAFF. The CDR3 bases are TGTGCCAGCAGCTTACTAGGGGCGCGGACTGAAGCTTTCTTT. Variable domain in full (rest from reference TRBV7-2 and TRBJ1-1): GAGVSQSPSNKVTEKGKDVELRCDPISGHTALYWYRQSLGQGLEFLIYFQGNSAPDKSGLPSDRFSAERTGGSVSTLTIQRTQQEDSAVYLCASSLLGARTEAFFGQGTRLTVV.

The chain combines TRBV5-1 with TRBJ2-7; possibly TRBD2 for D (6 bases). CDR1 is SGHRS and CDR2 is YFSETQ in the germline V gene. Trimming cost V 0 bases and J 7 bases, with 8 bases left between them. There are 12 residues in the CDR3. CDR3 DNA: TGCGCCAGCAGCTTGGACCTAGCGGAGCAGTACTTC. Its protein is CASSLDLAEQYF.

The V and J genes are TRBV30 and TRBJ2-7; weak D call: TRBD2 (5 bases). V gave up 0 bases and J gave up 7 bases, with 10 bases separating them. Germline V gene sequence: CDR1 GTSNPN, CDR2 SVGIG (reference sequence). The CDR3 sequence is 12 residues long. DNA for the CDR3: TGTGCCTGGAGTGTGAGGGCGAGGGAGCAGTACTTC. It translates to CAWSVRAREQYF. The entire variable domain, with the rest obtained from reference TRBV30 and TRBJ2-7, is as follows: SQTIHQWPATLVQPVGSPLSLECTVEGTSNPNLYWYRQAAGRGLQLLFYSVGIGQISSEVPQNLSASRPQDRQFILSSKKLLLSDSGFYLCAWSVRAREQYFGPGTRLTVT.

The chain carries TRBV7-9 and TRBJ1-5, with unresolved D. This CDR3 spans 14 amino acids. Germline CDR1 and CDR2: SEHNR and FQNEAQ (reference sequence). V was clipped by 0 bases and J by 10 bases, with 13 bases between them. Written as DNA, the CDR3 is TGTGCCAGCAGCTTAGCTGGCAGGCCTCACCCCCAGCATTTT. Its protein is CASSLAGRPHPQHF.

V is TRBV14 and J is TRBJ2-3, with 7 bases aligning to TRBD2. With V trimmed by 0 bases and J by 6 bases, 6 bases remained unmatched. CDR1 SGHDN and CDR2 FVKESK come from the germline V gene. The CDR3 has 15 residues. CDR3: CASSQDGGRGDTQYF. CDR3 DNA: TGTGCCAGCAGCCAAGACGGCGGGAGAGGGGATACGCAGTATTTT.

The chain recombines TRBV28 with TRBJ2-1; TRBD1 matches at 9 bases. The CDR3 length is 14 residues. V lost 5 bases, J lost 9 bases, and 8 bases stayed unmatched. The germline CDR1 and CDR2 sequences are MDHEN and SYDVKM. For the CDR3, the DNA is TGTGCCAGCAGTCCGTGGACAGGGGCGATTGAGCAGTTCTTC. This sequence encodes CASSPWTGAIEQFF.

The chain employs TRBV15 and TRBJ2-5; weak D call: TRBD2 (7 bases). The CDR3 is 14 amino acids. V was trimmed by 0 bases and J by 5 bases, leaving 10 bases between them. Germline-derived CDR1 and CDR2 are LNHNV and YYDKDF (reference sequence). Here the CDR3 reads CATSRDKGGETQYF. The CDR3, as DNA: TGTGCCACCAGCAGAGATAAGGGGGGGGAGACCCAGTACTTC.

The chain has TRBV7-9 and TRBJ2-3; 9 bases are shared with TRBD2. Trimming at V came to 5 bases and at J to 4 bases, leaving 7 bases not matched to a gene. Per germline, CDR1 SEHNR and CDR2 FQNEAQ (reference sequence). The CDR3 loop spans 15 amino acids. CDR3 sequence reads: CASSPIAGEADTQYF. DNA of the CDR3: TGTGCCAGCAGCCCAATAGCGGGGGAGGCAGATACGCAGTATTTT.

The chain couples TRBV9 to TRBJ1-2, with 7 bases fitting TRBD1. Trimming removed 4 bases from V and 5 bases from J; junction bases left unmatched: 8. The CDR3 runs 14 residues. CDR1 is SGDLS, CDR2 YYNGEE, per germline. In DNA, the CDR3 is TGTGCCAGCAGCTCACCAGGGGACAGTTATGGCTACACCTTC. Translating gives CASSSPGDSYGYTF.

This clone was recorded only once. This chain joins TRBV5-1 and TRBJ1-1, with TRBD1 matching 11 bases. V was pared by 1 base and J by 0 bases, with 5 bases of the junction left unmatched. This CDR3 spans 17 amino acids. Germline V gene data show CDR1 as SGHRS and CDR2 as YFSETQ. The CDR3 region has the DNA TGCGCCAGCAGCTTGCGGACAGGGGGCCGGATGAACACTGAAGCTTTCTTT. Amino acid sequence: CASSLRTGGRMNTEAFF.

The rearrangement uses TRBV29-1 and TRBJ2-5; D gene uncertain. The CDR3 has 13 amino acids. Trimming left V 6 bases short and J 1 base short, with 12 bases between. Germline assignment: CDR1 SQVTM and CDR2 ANQGSEA. The CDR3 region has the DNA TGCAGCGTCGAGGTGATGGGCCAAGAGACCCAGTACTTC. Its protein product is CSVEVMGQETQYF.

With respect to this clone: A read error may be the cause here, since a much bigger clone is one base away. The V gene is TRBV5-1, the J gene TRBJ1-1, with 7 bases lining up with TRBD1. Germline assignment: CDR1 SGHRS and CDR2 YFSETQ. With 0 bases clipped from V and 1 base from J, the junction kept 0 bases outside the gene matches. CDR3 size: 14 residues. CDR3 sequence reads: CASSLAGGNTEAFF. As DNA, the CDR3 is TGCGCCAGCAGCTTGGCAGGGGGGAACACTGAAGCTTTCTTT.